The 2 T cell receptor beta chains below all came from one sample that was sequenced in a study of blood T cell repertoires in COVID-19. Assay used: immunoSEQ multiplex PCR; TCRdb lists only in-frame clones, some missing. The sample holds around 250,000 clones, around nine tenths seen once. The sequenced material came from peripheral blood. The receptors shown here come from a woman aged 55-70 years who had recovered from COVID-19.

The V and J genes are TRBV10-3 and TRBJ1-5, with D possibly being TRBD1 (5 bases). Trimming shortened V by 0 bases and J by 4 bases, and 10 bases separated the two germline ends. The CDR3 totals 15 residues. Germline CDR1 ENHRY, CDR2 SYGVKD. CDR3: CAISESAGRNQPQHF. In DNA, the CDR3 is TGTGCCATCAGTGAGTCGGCAGGGAGGAATCAGCCCCAGCATTTT.

This chain connects TRBV19 to TRBJ2-5; a weak D match, TRBD1 (7 bases). The germline V gene has CDR1 LNHDA and CDR2 SQIVND (reference sequence). The CDR3 consists of 14 residues. Trimming removed 7 bases from V and 2 bases from J, with 14 bases in between. CDR3 DNA sequence: TGTGCCAGTACGGCGGGACAGTTTCAAGAGACCCAGTACTTC. Translating it yields CASTAGQFQETQYF.